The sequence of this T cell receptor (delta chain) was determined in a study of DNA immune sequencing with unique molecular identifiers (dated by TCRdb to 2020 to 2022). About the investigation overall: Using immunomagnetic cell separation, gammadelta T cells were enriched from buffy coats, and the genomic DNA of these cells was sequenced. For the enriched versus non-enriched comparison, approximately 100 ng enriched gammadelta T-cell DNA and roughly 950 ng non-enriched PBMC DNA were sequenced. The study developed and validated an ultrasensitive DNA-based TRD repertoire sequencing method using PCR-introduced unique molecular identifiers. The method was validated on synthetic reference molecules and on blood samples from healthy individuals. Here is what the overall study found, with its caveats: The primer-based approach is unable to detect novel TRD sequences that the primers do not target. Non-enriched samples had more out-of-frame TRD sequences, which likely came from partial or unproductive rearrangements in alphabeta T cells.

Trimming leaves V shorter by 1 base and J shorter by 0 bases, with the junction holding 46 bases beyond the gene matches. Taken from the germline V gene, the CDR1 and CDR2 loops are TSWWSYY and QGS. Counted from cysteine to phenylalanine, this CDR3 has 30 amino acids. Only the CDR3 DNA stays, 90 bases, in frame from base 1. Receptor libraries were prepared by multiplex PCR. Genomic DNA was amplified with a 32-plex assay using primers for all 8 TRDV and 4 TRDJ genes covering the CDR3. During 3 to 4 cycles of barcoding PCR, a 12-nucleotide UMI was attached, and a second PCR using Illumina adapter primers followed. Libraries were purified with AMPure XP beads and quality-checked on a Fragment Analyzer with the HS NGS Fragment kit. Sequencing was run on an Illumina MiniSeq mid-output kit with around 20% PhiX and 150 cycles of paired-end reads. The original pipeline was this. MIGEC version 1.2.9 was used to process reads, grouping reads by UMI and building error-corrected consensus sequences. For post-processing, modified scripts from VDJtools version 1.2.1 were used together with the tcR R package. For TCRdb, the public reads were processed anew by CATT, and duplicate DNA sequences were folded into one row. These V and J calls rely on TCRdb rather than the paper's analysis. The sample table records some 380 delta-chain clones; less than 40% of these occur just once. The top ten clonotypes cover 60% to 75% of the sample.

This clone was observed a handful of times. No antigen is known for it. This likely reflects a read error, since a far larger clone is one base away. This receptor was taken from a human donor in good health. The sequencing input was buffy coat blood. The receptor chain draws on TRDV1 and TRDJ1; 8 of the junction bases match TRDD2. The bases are TGTGCTCTTGGGGAACAAGGGCCCTGGCCTTCCTATCCGTGGAAGGGCTATTGGGGGTTCACGCCCACATACACCGATAAACTCATCTTT. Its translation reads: CALGEQGPWPSYPWKGYWGFTPTYTDKLIF.